These 6 T cell receptor beta chains came from one sample sequenced in a study of cytomegalovirus exposure and HLA in healthy donors. PCR primers comprised 60 Vbeta and 13 Jbeta primers. The table came from immunoSEQ multiplex PCR; TCRdb's copy has only in-frame clones and leaves some out. The sample carries roughly 120,000 clones, 8% to 10% recorded once. Input material: PBMCs. These receptors came from a young man in good health and CMV-seronegative.

This clone was found a few times. The V gene is TRBV30, the J gene TRBJ1-1; a weak D match, TRBD1 (6 bases). Germline V CDR1 and CDR2: GTSNPN, SVGIG (reference sequence). Trimming removed 0 bases from V and 5 bases from J, with 10 bases in between. The CDR3 covers 13 residues. The CDR3 is CAWSVSGVTEAFF. The CDR3 DNA reads as TGTGCCTGGAGTGTGTCAGGGGTTACTGAAGCTTTCTTT.

The chain is built from TRBV5-1 and TRBJ2-5; 14 bases map to TRBD2. CDR1 and CDR2 from the germline V gene are SGHRS and YFSETQ. This CDR3 has 15 amino acids. The V gene end was trimmed by 4 bases and the J gene end by 5 bases; junction bases not matched to a gene: 4. The CDR3 is CASSPRTSGRETQYF. In DNA, the CDR3 is TGCGCCAGCAGCCCTCGGACTAGCGGGAGGGAGACCCAGTACTTC. The entire variable domain, with the rest obtained from reference TRBV5-1 and TRBJ2-5, is as follows: KAGVTQTPRYLIKTRGQQVTLSCSPISGHRSVSWYQQTPGQGLQFLFEYFSETQRNKGNFPGRFSGRQFSNSRSEMNVSTLELGDSALYLCASSPRTSGRETQYFGPGTRLLVL.

The CDR3 sequence: CASRFSGSPQGEQFF. The DNA for the CDR3 is TGTGCCAGCAGGTTCAGCGGGAGCCCCCAGGGTGAGCAGTTCTTC. The chain is built from TRBV28 and TRBJ2-1, with TRBD2 matching over 8 bases. The CDR3 sequence is 15 residues long. Germline CDR1 is MDHEN and CDR2 is SYDVKM. Trimming removed 6 bases from V and 9 bases from J; junction bases left unmatched: 13.

Regarding this clone: The junction shows a germline mismatch at one end, possibly a read error. V gene TRBV4-3 combines with J gene TRBJ2-6; possible D gene TRBD1, 5 bases. The CDR3 consists of 17 residues. The germline CDR1 and CDR2 sequences are LGHNA and YSLEER. CDR3 DNA: TGCGCCAGCAGTCAAGAGACAGATCCCTCTGGGGCCAACGTCCTGACTTTC. Translation gives CASSQETDPSGANVLTF.

This clone was detected a few times. V usage is TRBV4-3 and J usage is TRBJ1-5, with D maybe TRBD1 (6 bases). The germline CDR1 and CDR2 sequences are LGHNA and YSLEER. V was pared by 0 bases and J by 4 bases, with 25 bases between. This CDR3 comprises 20 residues. CDR3 nucleotide sequence: TGCGCCAGCAGCCAAGAGTTGAACCAACGGACAGCCACCTTAAATCAGCCCCAGCATTTT. This encodes CASSQELNQRTATLNQPQHF.

The chain carries TRBV5-6 and TRBJ1-1; 9 bases are shared with TRBD1. CDR1 and CDR2 (germline): SGHDT, YYEEEE. This CDR3 region has 15 residues. V gave up 4 bases and J gave up 11 bases; unmatched junction bases: 15. The CDR3 sequence is CASSGTGTGNRYAFF. DNA for the CDR3: TGTGCCAGCAGCGGAACCGGGACAGGGAATCGGTATGCTTTCTTT.